The 9 T cell receptor beta chains listed next were all sequenced from one sample in a study of response to subunit inactivated influenza vaccine. TCRdb called the RT-PCR reads again in MiXCR, with one record for every CDR3 protein. The sample shows approximately 500,000 distinct CDR3 sequences, 14% of them seen only once. The starting material was PBMCs from blood, obtained 11 to 12 days after vaccination. The receptor source for this set is a man between 50 and 59 years old who received an inactivated influenza vaccine.

This clonotype occurred many times. The chain is built from TRBV4-2 and TRBJ2-5; D uncertain. The CDR3 has 15 amino acids. Looked up from germline, CDR1 is LGHNA and CDR2 is YNFKEQ. V was clipped by 0 bases and J by 2 bases, with 10 bases between them. The CDR3 nucleotides read TGTGCCAGCAGCCAAGAGGTCCTAGGACAAGAGACCCAGTACTTC. Its protein product is CASSQEVLGQETQYF.

The V gene is TRBV5-5, the J gene TRBJ2-1; tentatively, D is TRBD1 (6 bases). Trimming shortened V by 4 bases and J by 0 bases, and 14 bases separated the two germline ends. This CDR3 is built from 16 residues. The germline V gene has CDR1 SGHKS and CDR2 YYEKEE (reference sequence). CDR3 nucleotide sequence: TGTGCCAGCAGCGCGACAGGTTTCCGCTCCTACAATGAGCAGTTCTTC. It specifies CASSATGFRSYNEQFF.

This clonotype was detected a few times. This chain joins TRBV5-1 and TRBJ1-2; D remains unclear. This CDR3 contains 15 residues. The V end lost 6 bases, the J end lost 6 bases, and 21 bases lay between the germline ends. Germline assignment: CDR1 SGHRS and CDR2 YFSETQ. In nucleotides, the CDR3 is TGCGCCAGCACCCAATTGGCGGGAAGTCGGAATGGCTACACCTTC. Translated: CASTQLAGSRNGYTF. The full variable domain, its missing parts supplied by reference TRBV5-1 and TRBJ1-2, is KAGVTQTPRYLIKTRGQQVTLSCSPISGHRSVSWYQQTPGQGLQFLFEYFSETQRNKGNFPGRFSGRQFSNSRSEMNVSTLELGDSALYLCASTQLAGSRNGYTFGSGTRLTVV.

This chain connects TRBV6-2 or TRBV6-3 to TRBJ2-1; 7 bases line up with TRBD1. Looked up from germline, CDR1 is MNHEY and CDR2 is SVGEGT. This CDR3 contains 18 residues. V lost 2 bases to trimming and J lost 4 bases; unmatched junction nucleotides: 14. CDR3 sequence (DNA): TGTGCCAGCAGTTACCATCCATTGACAGGGTTCTGGTACAATGAGCAGTTCTTC. This codes for CASSYHPLTGFWYNEQFF.

V is TRBV4-2 and J is TRBJ2-3; 8 bases match TRBD1. Germline assignment: CDR1 LGHNA and CDR2 YNFKEQ. This CDR3 is 16 amino acids long. J was trimmed by 5 bases and V by 4 bases; bases with no gene match: 11. DNA of the CDR3: TGTGCCAGCAGCCGGCGGCAGGGGGCGCAAGGAGATACGCAGTATTTT. As protein: CASSRRQGAQGDTQYF.

In its sample, this clonotype was seen once. The CDR3 ends on some other residue instead of the conserved phenylalanine or tryptophan, so this is likely a read error. The chain has TRBV11-2 and TRBJ2-2; 8 nucleotides agree with TRBD2. This CDR3 comprises 15 residues. Germline loops: CDR1 SGHAT, CDR2 FQNNGV. J gave up 5 bases and V 5 bases, and 7 bases lay outside the gene matches. CDR3 sequence: CASSPSGSVTGELFL. The CDR3 DNA sequence: TGTGCCAGCAGCCCTAGCGGGTCCGTAACCGGGGAGCTGTTTCTT.

J is TRBJ2-7 and V is TRBV9; a possible D gene is TRBD1 (5 bases). Per the germline V gene, CDR1 is SGDLS and CDR2 is YYNGEE. CDR3 size: 15 residues. The ends were cut back, 0 bases at V and 7 bases at J, with 17 bases in the middle. The CDR3 here is CASSVDPDTKTEQYF. In nucleotides, the CDR3 is TGTGCCAGCAGCGTAGACCCGGACACCAAAACGGAGCAGTACTTC.

This clonotype was detected a few times. The chain couples TRBV4-3 to TRBJ2-6; D uncertain. Germline assignment: CDR1 LGHNA and CDR2 YSLEER. Trimming stripped 0 bases from V and 2 bases from J, with 8 bases between. The CDR3 has 16 residues. The CDR3 spells CASSQDSSAGANVLTF. In nucleotides, the CDR3 is TGCGCCAGCAGCCAAGATTCTTCGGCTGGGGCCAACGTCCTGACTTTC.

This clonotype showed up just a few times. The V and J genes are TRBV6-1 and TRBJ2-7; the D gene is possibly TRBD1 (5 bases). V shed 5 bases and J shed 0 bases, with 14 bases lying between them. The germline V gene has CDR1 MNHNS and CDR2 SASEGT. CDR3 length: 15 residues. The CDR3 protein is CASSRLPDTSYEQYF. Here the CDR3 DNA reads TGTGCCAGCAGTAGGCTCCCGGACACCTCCTACGAGCAGTACTTC.